The following is a T cell receptor beta chain sequence with its context. What it binds is unknown. The sample belongs to a study of cytotoxic CD8 clonotypes in ibrutinib-treated CLL. Across the whole study: The study included roughly 10 relapsed/refractory and 15 treatment-naive patients; roughly 17 had IGHV unmutated disease. Study-wide results and caveats: Sustained-remission and progressing patients had different sampling times.

The CDR3 spans 15 residues. CDR1 ENHRY and CDR2 SYGVKD come from the germline V gene. V was shortened by 11 bases and J by 7 bases, with 24 bases between the two germline ends. Investigators sought sequencing depths of between 1 in 200,000 and 1 in 1 million T cells. Produced via immunoSEQ multiplex PCR; TCRdb's table is partial and in-frame only. The sample holds over 25,000 clones, more than 75% seen once. The sequences come from PBMCs, collected after 36 months of ibrutinib treatment. This TCR came from a human donor with chronic lymphocytic leukemia. This rearrangement joins TRBV10-3 to TRBJ1-5, with a tentative D call TRBD1 (5 bases). The CDR3 bases are TGTGCCGCCAAATCCGGGACGGAGGTATGGCAGCCCCAGCATTTT. Translated: CAAKSGTEVWQPQHF.